This passage covers 31 T cell receptor beta chains from one sample sequenced in a study of Graves' ophthalmopathy and Graves' hyperthyroidism. The authors amplified TCR beta CDR3 regions from RNA transcripts. First-round RT-PCR with HTBI primers preceded a second-round multiplex PCR. TCRdb redid the calling of the multiplex PCR reads with MiXCR, one entry per CDR3 protein. The table records about 480,000 distinct CDR3 sequences, roughly 14% of them present only once. Source material: blood. The origin of the receptors is a woman aged 30 to 39 with Graves' ophthalmopathy.

Ten or more counts support this clonotype. The rearrangement uses TRBV4-1 and TRBJ2-7; either TRBD1 or TRBD2 may fit D (5 bases each). The CDR3 length is 16 residues. Germline loops: CDR1 MGHRA, CDR2 YSYEKL. The V end lost 0 bases, the J end lost 3 bases, and 15 bases lay between the germline ends. The CDR3 region is CASSQDKGRAGYEQYF. CDR3 bases: TGCGCCAGCAGCCAAGATAAGGGGCGGGCGGGCTACGAGCAGTACTTC.

Many counts were recorded for this clonotype. The chain combines TRBV12-3 or TRBV12-4 with TRBJ1-6, with D tentatively TRBD1 (5 bases). CDR3 length equals 14 residues. Between the trimmed V and J ends, which lost 3 bases and 7 bases, there was a span of 10 bases. CDR3 amino acids: CASSFGDDNSPLHF. DNA for the CDR3: TGTGCCAGCAGTTTCGGGGACGACAATTCACCCCTCCACTTT.

This clonotype appeared a few times. The chain carries TRBV4-1 and TRBJ2-2; 8 bases line up with TRBD1. With V trimmed by 6 bases and J by 6 bases, 9 bases remained unmatched. Germline V gene data show CDR1 as MGHRA and CDR2 as YSYEKL. CDR3 length equals 15 residues. The CDR3 here is CASSYPNRGAGELFF. The CDR3 nucleotides read TGCGCCAGCAGTTACCCGAACAGGGGGGCCGGGGAGCTGTTTTTT.

This clonotype appeared many times. This clone may be a read error of a much larger clone one base away. The V and J genes are TRBV12-3 or TRBV12-4 and TRBJ2-5; D is unclear. The CDR3 totals 13 residues. CDR3 loop: CASSLYSQEAQYF. Here the CDR3 DNA reads TGTGCCAGCAGTTTATACAGCCAAGAGGCCCAGTACTTC.

This clonotype was seen ten or more times. The V and J genes are TRBV6-1 and TRBJ2-5, with TRBD1 identical over 7 bases. Germline trimming cut 3 bases from V and 3 bases from J; bases unmatched to any gene: 4. Germline V CDR1 and CDR2: MNHNS, SASEGT. This CDR3 spans 14 amino acids. The CDR3 loop reads CASSETGLEETQYF. The CDR3 DNA sequence: TGTGCCAGCAGTGAGACAGGGCTCGAAGAGACCCAGTACTTC.

The sample holds many counts of this clonotype. The chain uses TRBV12-3 or TRBV12-4 and TRBJ1-1; 8 bases are a match to TRBD1. This CDR3 comprises 14 residues. The V and J ends lost 3 bases and 5 bases, in that order; junction bases with no gene match: 5. CDR3 sequence: CASSFGQGWTEAFF. The DNA of the CDR3 is TGTGCCAGCAGTTTCGGACAGGGCTGGACTGAAGCTTTCTTT.

This clonotype was found many times. The chain recombines TRBV20-1 with TRBJ1-1; D gene ambiguous. Germline assignment: CDR1 DFQATT and CDR2 SNEGSKA (reference sequence). V was pared by 6 bases and J by 8 bases, with 10 bases between. The CDR3 contains 10 residues. The CDR3 nucleotides are TGCAGTGCCCCGGGAGTCGAAGCTTTCTTT. This translates into CSAPGVEAFF.

Concerning this clonotype itself: The conserved phenylalanine or tryptophan normally closing the CDR3 is absent here, so this likely arose from a read error. CDR3 nucleotides: TGTGCCATCAGTGAGCCTGGGGCCACTGGAGCTTTCGTT. Its translation: CAISEPGATGAFV. The chain couples TRBV10-3 to TRBJ1-1; tentatively, D is TRBD1 (5 bases). Germline-derived CDR1 and CDR2 are ENHRY and SYGVKD. This CDR3 contains 13 residues.

This clonotype was seen ten or more times. The chain employs TRBV5-5 and TRBJ2-7; 7 bases fit TRBD1. Germline loops: CDR1 SGHKS, CDR2 YYEKEE (reference sequence). This CDR3 has 14 amino acids. V lost 4 bases, J lost 0 bases, and 4 bases stayed unmatched. Written as DNA, the CDR3 is TGTGCCAGCAGCGGGACAGCTAGCTCCTACGAGCAGTACTTC. It specifies CASSGTASSYEQYF.

This chain uses TRBV20-1 with TRBJ1-1, with D tentatively TRBD1 (6 bases). The V gene's germline CDR1 is DFQATT and CDR2 SNEGSKA (reference sequence). The CDR3 length is 13 residues. Trimming left V 3 bases short and J 3 bases short, with 11 bases between. As DNA, the CDR3 is TGCAGTGCTAGTCCGGGGGCGGACACTGAAGCTTTCTTT. Protein product: CSASPGADTEAFF.

This clonotype occurred many times. This chain connects TRBV28 to TRBJ1-2; D not resolved. The CDR3 sequence is 14 residues long. Germline V lookup: CDR1 MDHEN, CDR2 SYDVKM. Trimming took off 2 bases at V and 3 bases at J, with 10 bases between the two ends. The CDR3 is CASSLRLGYYGYTF. The CDR3 coding sequence is TGTGCCAGCAGTTTACGTCTGGGGTACTATGGCTACACCTTC.

This clonotype was seen repeatedly, ten times or more. The V and J genes are TRBV6-5 and TRBJ1-5; TRBD1 might be the D (5 bases). Germline values: CDR1 MNHEY, CDR2 SVGAGI. V shed 6 bases and J shed 7 bases, with 16 bases lying between them. This CDR3 is built from 14 residues. Here the CDR3 DNA reads TGTGCCAGCAGAGCCGGGACGACGAACCAGCCCCAGCATTTT. Translation gives CASRAGTTNQPQHF.

This clonotype occurred many times. The chain combines TRBV28 with TRBJ2-5; D tentatively fits TRBD1 or TRBD2 (6 bases each). Germline V gene data show CDR1 as MDHEN and CDR2 as SYDVKM. The CDR3 covers 14 residues. Between the trimmed V and J ends, which lost 5 bases and 4 bases, there was a span of 14 bases. This chain's CDR3 is CASSPTGGVETQYF. CDR3 DNA: TGTGCCAGCAGTCCAACCGGGGGCGTAGAGACCCAGTACTTC.

This clonotype was seen more than once but under ten times. The CDR3 sequence: CASSSELRGYQETQYF. The CDR3 region has the DNA TGTGCCAGCAGCTCCGAGCTGCGGGGTTACCAAGAGACCCAGTACTTC. V and J are TRBV11-2 and TRBJ2-5, with a weak D call TRBD2 (6 bases). CDR3 length equals 16 residues. Germline CDR1 SGHAT, CDR2 FQNNGV. Between the trimmed V and J ends, which lost 4 bases and 0 bases, there was a span of 15 bases.

This clonotype was recorded many times. The chain combines TRBV29-1 with TRBJ2-5; D is possibly TRBD1 (8 bases). V was cut by 0 bases and J by 4 bases, with 15 bases left in between. The CDR3 consists of 15 residues. Germline V gives CDR1 SQVTM, CDR2 ANQGSEA. CDR3 in amino acids: CSVEDRYRGGETQYF. As DNA, the CDR3 is TGCAGCGTTGAAGATCGGTACAGGGGGGGAGAGACCCAGTACTTC.

This clonotype has a count of ten or more. This chain uses TRBV6-1 with TRBJ2-3, with D perhaps matching TRBD2 (5 bases). Germline V lookup: CDR1 MNHNS, CDR2 SASEGT. Trimming pared 6 bases from V and 5 bases from J, leaving 15 bases between. CDR3 size: 14 residues. DNA of the CDR3: TGTGCCAGCAGAGAGGGCGTAACACGAGATACGCAGTATTTT. It is translated as CASREGVTRDTQYF.

This clonotype was picked up a small number of times. The CDR3 does not close with the conserved phenylalanine or tryptophan, likely indicating a read error. The CDR3 reads CASSLNRITNYGYTY. The CDR3 DNA reads as TGTGCCAGCAGTTTAAATCGGATAACTAACTATGGCTACACCTAC. The chain links TRBV12-3 or TRBV12-4 to TRBJ1-2; D gene ambiguous. V was shortened by 2 bases and J by 0 bases, with 10 bases between the two germline ends. The CDR3 sequence is 15 residues long.

In its sample, this clonotype was seen many times. The rearrangement links TRBV27 to TRBJ1-6, with TRBD1 as a possible D gene (6 bases). V was trimmed by 6 bases and J by 10 bases, leaving 25 bases between them. The CDR3 spans 17 residues. Germline V gene lookup returns CDR1 MNHEY and CDR2 SMNVEV (reference sequence). This CDR3 is CASSYLPPRQVVSPLHF. CDR3 nucleotides: TGTGCCAGCAGCTACCTGCCCCCCAGACAGGTAGTGTCACCCCTCCACTTT.

Worth noting for this clonotype: With a much larger clone just one base away, this may be a read error. This chain uses TRBV13 with TRBJ2-2; the match to TRBD1 covers 8 bases. This CDR3 contains 14 residues. Per germline, CDR1 PRHDT and CDR2 FYEKMQ (reference sequence). V was pared by 5 bases and J by 7 bases, with 6 bases of the junction left unmatched. The CDR3 sequence: CASSLQGEFGELFF. Here the CDR3 DNA reads TGTGCCAGCAGCCTACAGGGGGAGTTCGGGGAGCTGTTTTTT.

Ten or more counts support this clonotype. The V gene is TRBV20-1, the J gene TRBJ1-2, with D possibly being TRBD1 (5 bases). Germline CDR1 and CDR2: DFQATT and SNEGSKA (reference sequence). V lost 8 bases, J lost 4 bases, and 14 bases lay in between. The CDR3 runs to 12 residues. In DNA form, the CDR3 reads TGCAGTCGGGAGAGTGGGGGCTATGGCTACACCTTC. It is translated as CSRESGGYGYTF.

The table lists this clonotype with many counts. The genes are TRBV12-3 or TRBV12-4 and TRBJ1-2; D remains ambiguous. The CDR3 runs 12 residues. V lost 3 bases and J lost 4, with 6 bases in between. As DNA, the CDR3 is TGTGCCAGCAGTTTGGGATTCTATGGCTACACCTTC. It translates to CASSLGFYGYTF.

Only a few counts were recorded for this clonotype. The chain is built from TRBV3-1 and TRBJ2-7, with 9 bases that match TRBD1. CDR1 is LGHDT, CDR2 YNNKEL, per germline (reference sequence). The CDR3 is 18 amino acids. Trimming cost V 2 bases and J 5 bases; bases outside gene matches: 16. The CDR3: CASSQSSGTGILVHEQYF. DNA of the CDR3: TGTGCCAGCAGCCAAAGCTCCGGGACAGGGATTTTGGTCCACGAGCAGTACTTC.

Turning to this clonotype: A much larger clone differs from this one at a single base, so this may be a read error. This rearrangement joins TRBV2 to TRBJ2-7; tentatively, D is TRBD1 or TRBD2 (5 bases each). The CDR3 runs to 14 residues. Germline CDR1 SNHLY, CDR2 FYNNEI. The CDR3 is CASSAGTSSHEHYF. DNA of the CDR3: TGTGCCAGCAGCGCCGGGACCTCCTCCCACGAGCATTACTTC.

The V call is TRBV19, the J call TRBJ1-2; possibly TRBD1 for D (5 bases). The ends were cut back, 5 bases at V and 4 bases at J, with 11 bases in the middle. The germline V gene has CDR1 LNHDA and CDR2 SQIVND (reference sequence). The CDR3 spans 13 residues. Here the CDR3 reads CASSPSRGYGYTF. CDR3 coding DNA: TGTGCCAGTAGTCCCAGTAGGGGCTATGGCTACACCTTC.

This clonotype was counted at least ten times. The gene calls are TRBV20-1 and TRBJ1-6; D gene ambiguous. The CDR3 loop spans 13 amino acids. V was pared by 4 bases and J by 6 bases, with 10 bases between. Germline loops: CDR1 DFQATT, CDR2 SNEGSKA (reference sequence). Here the CDR3 reads CSATLQANSPLHF. Here the CDR3 DNA reads TGCAGTGCTACCTTACAAGCTAATTCACCCCTCCACTTT.

Many counts were recorded for this clonotype. V usage is TRBV2 and J usage is TRBJ1-5; D is possibly TRBD1 (6 bases). The CDR3 is made up of 15 amino acids. Germline assignment: CDR1 SNHLY and CDR2 FYNNEI. Between the trimmed V and J ends, which lost 7 bases and 2 bases, there was a span of 15 bases. The CDR3 DNA reads as TGTGCCAGCACCGGACAGTCCTCGGGCAATCAGCCCCAGCATTTT. It encodes CASTGQSSGNQPQHF.

This clonotype was found many times. The chain joins TRBV24-1 to TRBJ1-6; the match to TRBD1 covers 8 bases. The CDR3 is 16 amino acids. The V gene's germline CDR1 is KGHDR and CDR2 SFDVKD. V dropped 3 bases and J dropped 8; count of bases not matched to a gene: 8. CDR3 in amino acids: CATSDRGQGGYSPLHF. The DNA for the CDR3 is TGTGCCACCAGTGATCGTGGACAGGGAGGGTATTCACCCCTCCACTTT.

This clonotype was seen repeatedly, ten times or more. The chain has TRBV7-9 and TRBJ2-6; no reliable D call. The germline CDR1 and CDR2 sequences are SEHNR and FQNEAQ (reference sequence). Trimming left V 1 base short and J 0 bases short, with 4 bases between. The CDR3 loop spans 15 amino acids. As DNA, the CDR3 is TGTGCCAGCAGCTTAGTGGGCTCTGGGGCCAACGTCCTGACTTTC. Translating it yields CASSLVGSGANVLTF. The complete variable domain, with remaining parts taken from reference TRBV7-9 and TRBJ2-6, reads DTGVSQNPRHKITKRGQNVTFRCDPISEHNRLYWYRQTLGQGPEFLTYFQNEAQLEKSRLLSDRFSAERPKGSFSTLEIQRTEQGDSAMYLCASSLVGSGANVLTFGAGSRLTVL.

This clonotype has just a few counts. The V gene is TRBV30, the J gene TRBJ2-7; weak D call: TRBD2 (7 bases). V dropped 0 bases and J dropped 3 bases, with 12 bases sitting between them. The germline CDR1 and CDR2 sequences are GTSNPN and SVGIG (reference sequence). The CDR3 totals 14 residues. The DNA for the CDR3 is TGTGCCTGGAGTGTAGGGGGGGTGCGCTACGAGCAGTACTTC. This gives the protein CAWSVGGVRYEQYF.

This clonotype was counted ten times or more. The chain has TRBV11-1 and TRBJ2-7, with TRBD2 matching over 8 bases. This CDR3 region has 15 residues. Trimming took 2 bases from V and 3 from J; bases not matched to a gene: 6. The germline CDR1 and CDR2 sequences are SGHAT and FQDESV (reference sequence). CDR3 DNA: TGTGCCAGCAGCTTATACGGCGGGGGGAACTACGAGCAGTACTTC. It codes for CASSLYGGGNYEQYF.

This clonotype showed up many times. The chain employs TRBV6-2 or TRBV6-3 and TRBJ1-1; D gene uncertain. Germline-derived CDR1 and CDR2 are MNHEY and SVGEGT. V shed 0 bases and J shed 0 bases, with 14 bases lying between them. The CDR3 covers 17 residues. This chain's CDR3 is CASSYSWEEIMNTEAFF. The CDR3 DNA reads TGTGCCAGCAGTTACTCGTGGGAGGAGATAATGAACACTGAAGCTTTCTTT.